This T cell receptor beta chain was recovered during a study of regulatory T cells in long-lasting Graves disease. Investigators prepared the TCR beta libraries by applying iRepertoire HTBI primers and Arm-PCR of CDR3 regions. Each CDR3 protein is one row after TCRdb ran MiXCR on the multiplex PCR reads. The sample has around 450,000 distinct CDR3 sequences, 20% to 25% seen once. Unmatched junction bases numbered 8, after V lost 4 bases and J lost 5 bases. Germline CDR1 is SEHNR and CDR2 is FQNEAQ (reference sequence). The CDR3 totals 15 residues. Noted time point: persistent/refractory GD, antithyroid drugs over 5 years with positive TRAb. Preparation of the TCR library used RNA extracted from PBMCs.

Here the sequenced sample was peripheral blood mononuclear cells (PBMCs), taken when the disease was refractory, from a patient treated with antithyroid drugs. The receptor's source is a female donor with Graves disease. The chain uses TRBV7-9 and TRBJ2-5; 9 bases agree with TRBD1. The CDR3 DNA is TGTGCCAGCAGCTCCTGGGACAGGGAAGGCGAGACCCAGTACTTC. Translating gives CASSSWDREGETQYF.